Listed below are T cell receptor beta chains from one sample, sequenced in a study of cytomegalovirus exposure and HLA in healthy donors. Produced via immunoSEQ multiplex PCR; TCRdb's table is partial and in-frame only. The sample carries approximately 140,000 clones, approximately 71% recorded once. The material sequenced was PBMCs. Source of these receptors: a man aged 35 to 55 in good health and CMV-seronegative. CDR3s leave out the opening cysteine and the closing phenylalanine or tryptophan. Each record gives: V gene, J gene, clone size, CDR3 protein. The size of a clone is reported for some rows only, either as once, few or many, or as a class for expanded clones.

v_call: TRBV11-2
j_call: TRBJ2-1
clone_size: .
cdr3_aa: ASRKPGQGISYNEQF

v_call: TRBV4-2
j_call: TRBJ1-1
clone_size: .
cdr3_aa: ASSQGGDRVGAEAF

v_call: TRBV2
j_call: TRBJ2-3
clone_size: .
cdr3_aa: ASSVWGVDADTQY

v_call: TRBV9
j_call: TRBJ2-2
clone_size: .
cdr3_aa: ASSVGSSGATEELF

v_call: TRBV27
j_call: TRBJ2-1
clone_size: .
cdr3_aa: ASGTRLSSYNEQF

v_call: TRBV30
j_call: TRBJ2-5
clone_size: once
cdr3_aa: AWSSGGETQY

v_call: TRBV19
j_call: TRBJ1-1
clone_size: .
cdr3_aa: ASSPARGVGTEAF

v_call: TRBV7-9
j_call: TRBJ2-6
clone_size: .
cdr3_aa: ASSLNGLAGSSGANVLT

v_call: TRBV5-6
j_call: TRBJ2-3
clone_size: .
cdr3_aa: ASSYGLALSTDTQY

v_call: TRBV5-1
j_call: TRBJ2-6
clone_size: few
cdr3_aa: ASSSGGSGANVLT

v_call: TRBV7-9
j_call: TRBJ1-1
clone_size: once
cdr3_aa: ASSLQGNMNTEAF

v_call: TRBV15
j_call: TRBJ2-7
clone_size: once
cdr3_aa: ATSRVSDGGTYEQY

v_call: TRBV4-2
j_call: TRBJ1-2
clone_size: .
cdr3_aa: ASSQSPRKDYGYT

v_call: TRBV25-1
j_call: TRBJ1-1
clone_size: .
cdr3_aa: ASSDHGQGASWNTEAF

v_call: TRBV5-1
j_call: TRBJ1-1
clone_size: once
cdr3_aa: ASSSETGRREAF

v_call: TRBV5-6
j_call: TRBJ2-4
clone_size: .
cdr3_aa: ASSSYRGAKNIQY

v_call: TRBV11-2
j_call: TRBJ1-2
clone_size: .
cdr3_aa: ASSSLQGWGTGYT

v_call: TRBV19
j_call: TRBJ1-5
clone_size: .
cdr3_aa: ASTVQGFSNQPQH

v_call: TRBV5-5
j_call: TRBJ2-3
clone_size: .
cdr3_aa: ASSPRGGTDTQY

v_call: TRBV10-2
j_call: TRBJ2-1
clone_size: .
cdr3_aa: ASSEPWTGTPHEQF

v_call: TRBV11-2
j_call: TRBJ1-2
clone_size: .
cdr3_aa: ASSSRAGTGDGYT

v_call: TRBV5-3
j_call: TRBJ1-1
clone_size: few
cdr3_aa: ARSLREGTEAF

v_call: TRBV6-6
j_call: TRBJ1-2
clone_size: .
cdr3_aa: ASSYWGTDNGYT

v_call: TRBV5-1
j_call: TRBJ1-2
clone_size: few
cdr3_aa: ASSLGQVINYGYT

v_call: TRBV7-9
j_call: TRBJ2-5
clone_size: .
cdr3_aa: ASSPDRGQETQY

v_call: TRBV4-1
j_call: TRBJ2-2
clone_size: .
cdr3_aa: ASSQDQGRNTGELF

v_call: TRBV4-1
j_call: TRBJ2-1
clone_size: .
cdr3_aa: ASANGQGTIPNEQF

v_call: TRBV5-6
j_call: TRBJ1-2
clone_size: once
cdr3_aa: ASSLYDRGLNYGYT

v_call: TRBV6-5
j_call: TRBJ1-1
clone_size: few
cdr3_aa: ASSYSGRTEAF

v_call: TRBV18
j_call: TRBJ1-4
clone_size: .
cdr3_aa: ASSPTGTLATNEKLF

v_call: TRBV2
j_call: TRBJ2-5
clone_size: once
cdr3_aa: ASKGDEETQY

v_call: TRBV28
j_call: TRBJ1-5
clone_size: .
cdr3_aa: ASSFTGTGSNQPQH

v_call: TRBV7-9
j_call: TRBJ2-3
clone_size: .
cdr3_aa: ASSQQRTRGADTQY

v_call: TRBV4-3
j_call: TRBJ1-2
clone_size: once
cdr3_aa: ASSQEGSNRGDLYGYT

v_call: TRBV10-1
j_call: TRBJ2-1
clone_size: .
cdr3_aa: ASSKSLAGQNEQF

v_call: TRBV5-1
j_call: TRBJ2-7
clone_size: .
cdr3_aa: ASSLNRGDEQY

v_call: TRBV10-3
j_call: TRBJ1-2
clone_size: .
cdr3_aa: AISDPDRDYNYGYT

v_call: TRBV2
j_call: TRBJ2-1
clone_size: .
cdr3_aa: ATNIGTSGGNEQF

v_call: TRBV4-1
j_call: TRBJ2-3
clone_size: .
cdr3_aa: ASSQAPGQGATDTQY

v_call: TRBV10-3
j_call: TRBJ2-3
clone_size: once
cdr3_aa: AISGASGSTDTQY

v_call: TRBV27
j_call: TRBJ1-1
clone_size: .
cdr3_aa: ASSLLGANTEAF

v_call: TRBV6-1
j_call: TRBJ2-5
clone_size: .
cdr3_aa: ASSELGQGD

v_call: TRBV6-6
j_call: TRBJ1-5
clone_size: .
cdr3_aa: ASSGGIGATQPQH